This is a list of T cell receptor beta chains from one sample in a study of PD-1 blockade in classical Hodgkin lymphoma. TCRdb's table, derived via immunoSEQ multiplex PCR, lists solely in-frame clones and lacks some. The sample has tens of thousands of clones, about nine tenths seen once. The source was peripheral blood mononuclear cells (PBMCs), collected at baseline. The receptors stem from a human donor with classical Hodgkin lymphoma. Each CDR3 is given with its conserved first and last residue. A D gene is named only where the DNA matches it firmly. Some rows have no size entry. The others give once, few or many, or a class for an expanded clone.

V	J	D	size	DNA	CDR3
TRBV23-1	TRBJ1-1	TRBD1	-	TGCGCCAGCAGTCAGATCGGAGGGACAGGGCGAGATACTGAAGCTTTCTTT	CASSQIGGTGRDTEAFF
TRBV7-2	TRBJ1-5	TRBD1	-	TGTGCCAGCAGCCTGGACAGGGGAAATCAGCCCCAGCATTTT	CASSLDRGNQPQHF
TRBV11-3	TRBJ2-3	-	-	TGTGCCAGCAGCTCGACCCCTCCGGATACGCAGTATTTT	CASSSTPPDTQYF
TRBV18	TRBJ1-5	-	few	TGTGCCAGCTCACCGTCGGTTCCCGCGGGCAATCAGCCCCAGCATTTT	CASSPSVPAGNQPQHF
TRBV5-4	TRBJ2-7	TRBD2	-	TGTGCCAGCAGCTTATTTGCCGTTTTGGGGGGGGAGCAGTACTTC	CASSLFAVLGGEQYF
TRBV4-3	TRBJ1-3	-	-	TGCGCCAGCAGCCAAGATTGGATGGGGGGCGCATCTGGAAACACCATATATTTT	CASSQDWMGGASGNTIYF
TRBV5-1	TRBJ2-7	-	few	TGCGCCAGCAGCTTGGGGGCGGAAGGGCAGTACTTC	CASSLGAEGQYF
TRBV28	TRBJ2-5	TRBD2	once	TGTGCCAGCAGTTTATCTCTAGCGGGAGGCCCCCAAGAGACCCAGTACTTC	CASSLSLAGGPQETQYF
TRBV9	TRBJ1-1	-	-	TGTGCCAGCAGCGTAGTGGTGAACACTGAAGCTTTCTTT	CASSVVVNTEAFF
TRBV4-1	TRBJ2-6	-	-	TGCGCCAGCAGCCAGCCGGTCAGGGGACGGTCTGGGGCCAACGTCCTGACTTTC	CASSQPVRGRSGANVLTF
TRBV6-5	TRBJ1-2	-	-	TGTGCCAGCAGTACCGGTGGGCCGAAAACCTTC	CASSTGGPKTF
TRBV28	TRBJ1-5	-	-	TGTGCCAGCAGTTGGGGATACAGCGGGAGCGATCAGCCCCAGCATTTT	CASSWGYSGSDQPQHF
TRBV5-8	TRBJ1-4	-	-	TGTGCCAGCAGTTTAGAATGGGGGCAAAATGAAAAACTGTTTTTT	CASSLEWGQNEKLFF
TRBV27	TRBJ1-2	-	once	TGTGCCAGCAGTTCAAACGTCGGACGAGCAGCTAACTATGGCTACACCTTC	CASSSNVGRAANYGYTF
TRBV29-1	TRBJ2-1	-	once	TGCAGCGTTGCAGACGGAAGATACAATGAGCAGTTCTTC	CSVADGRYNEQFF
TRBV28	TRBJ1-1	-	-	TGTGCCAGCAGTGGGGGGAACACTGAAGCTTTCTTT	CASSGGNTEAFF
TRBV7-9	TRBJ2-5	-	-	TGTGCCAGCAGCTTATGGGCCCTCAGCTTGGGGCAAGAGACCCAGTACTTC	CASSLWALSLGQETQYF
TRBV10-3	TRBJ1-5	-	once	TGTGCCATCAGTGAGTCGGGCAGCAATCAGCCCCAGCATTTT	CAISESGSNQPQHF
TRBV28	TRBJ1-3	-	-	TGTGCCAGCAGTTTGGCCGGGACCGGCCGTAACACCATATATTTT	CASSLAGTGRNTIYF
TRBV5-1	TRBJ1-1	TRBD1	-	TGCGCCAGCAGCCCAGGGGGGGCGAACACTGAAGCTTTCTTT	CASSPGGANTEAFF
TRBV12-2	TRBJ2-3	-	-	TGTGCAAGTCGCCCCGGACTAGCGGCTAGCACAGATACGCAGTATTTT	CASRPGLAASTDTQYF
TRBV9	TRBJ2-7	TRBD2	-	TGTGCCAGCAGCACAGGGACTAGCGGGAGATGGCACGAGCAGTACTTC	CASSTGTSGRWHEQYF
TRBV2	TRBJ2-1	TRBD2	-	TGTGCCAGCAGTGAACGGGCTAGCGGGATCAATGAGCAGTTCTTC	CASSERASGINEQFF
TRBV10-2	TRBJ1-5	-	-	TGCGCCAGCAGTCGGACAGCCAATCAGCCCCAGCATTTT	CASSRTANQPQHF
TRBV6-5	TRBJ2-1	TRBD2	-	TGTGCCAGCGCACCCCTAGCGGGATACAATGAGCAGTTCTTC	CASAPLAGYNEQFF
TRBV2	TRBJ2-7	TRBD1	-	TGTGCCAGCAGTGACCCGGGACAGGTCTACGAGCAGTACTTC	CASSDPGQVYEQYF
TRBV30	TRBJ1-5	-	-	TGTGCCTGGAGTGTACTGGGAGCCCAGCCCCAGCATTTT	CAWSVLGAQPQHF
TRBV19	TRBJ2-1	-	-	TGTGCCAGTAGTTCCCTTGACCGTGACAATGAGCAGTTCTTC	CASSSLDRDNEQFF
TRBV7-9	TRBJ1-1	-	-	TGTGCCAGCAGGTCGCCACCGAACACTGAAGCTTTCTTT	CASRSPPNTEAFF
TRBV27	TRBJ2-1	TRBD2	-	TGTGCCAGCAGGCCCCGGGACTACTCCTACAATGAGCAGTTCTTC	CASRPRDYSYNEQFF
TRBV4-2	TRBJ2-7	-	-	TGTGCCAGCAGCCAACCAGAAGCCTACGAGCAGTACTTC	CASSQPEAYEQYF
TRBV18	TRBJ1-5	TRBD1	-	TGTGCCAGCTCTAACTACAGGGGTGGGTCGCCCCAGCATTTT	CASSNYRGGSPQHF
TRBV19	TRBJ2-1	TRBD2	-	TGTGCCAGTAGTTACCTAGCGGGAGAAAACAATGAGCAGTTCTTC	CASSYLAGENNEQFF
TRBV2	TRBJ2-3	-	-	TGTGCCAGCAACCCGGGAGCCACAGATACGCAGTATTTT	CASNPGATDTQYF
TRBV29-1	TRBJ2-7	-	-	TGCAGCGTATGGGACAATTTGGGGGAGCAGTACTTC	CSVWDNLGEQYF
TRBV6-4	TRBJ1-5	-	-	TGTGCCAGCAGTGACTCCGGGGGTTCGCCCCAGCATTTT	CASSDSGGSPQHF
TRBV5-1	TRBJ2-7	TRBD2	once	TGCGCCAGCAGCTTGGGAGGCGGGAGCTCCTACGAGCAGTACTTC	CASSLGGGSSYEQYF